This TCR beta chain was found in a study of technical replicates of blood from a few donors (dated by TCRdb to about 2017). V is reduced by 6 bases and J by 1 base, leaving a spacing of 10 bases between them. CDR1 MNHEY and CDR2 SVGAGI are derived from the germline V gene. The CDR3 runs 14 residues from the cysteine to the phenylalanine. Of all the DNA, just the CDR3 is kept, 42 bases in frame from base 1. On this clone: The antigen it binds to is not known. Nothing much larger sits one base from this clone, and base qualities are not available.

Libraries were built with the immunoSEQ multiplex PCR assay. TCRdb stores this immuneACCESS table with in-frame sequences only. Part of the clones is absent; in the studies checked, under half of the shortfall reflects unresolved V genes, and no reason is known for the rest. The sample has 75,000 to 85,000 clones on record, about 94% of them singletons. The ten largest clonotypes hold around 0.37% of the sample. Specimen: T cells isolated from PBMCs. The chain is made from TRBV6-5 and TRBJ1-3, with the identity of the D gene unclear. The TCR originated in a human donor in good health. The CDR3 has the sequence CASSPGASGNTIYF. The sequenced DNA is TGTGCCAGCAGCCCCGGTGCTTCTGGAAACACCATATATTTT.